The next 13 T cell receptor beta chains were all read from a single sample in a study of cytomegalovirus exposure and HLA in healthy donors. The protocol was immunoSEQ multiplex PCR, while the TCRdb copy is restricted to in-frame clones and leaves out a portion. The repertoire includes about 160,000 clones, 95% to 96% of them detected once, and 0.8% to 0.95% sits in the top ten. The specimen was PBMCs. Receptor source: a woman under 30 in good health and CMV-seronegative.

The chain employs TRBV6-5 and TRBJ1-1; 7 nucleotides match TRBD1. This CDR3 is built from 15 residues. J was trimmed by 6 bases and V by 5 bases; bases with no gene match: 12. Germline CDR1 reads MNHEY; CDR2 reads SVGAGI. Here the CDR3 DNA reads TGTGCCAGCAGTCCCTCGGGCAGGGGGTTATCTGAAGCTTTCTTT. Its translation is CASSPSGRGLSEAFF.

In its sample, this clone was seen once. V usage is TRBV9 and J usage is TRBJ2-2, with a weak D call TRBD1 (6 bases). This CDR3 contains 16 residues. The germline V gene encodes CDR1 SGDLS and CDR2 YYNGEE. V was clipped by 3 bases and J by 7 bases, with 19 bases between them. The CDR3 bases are TGTGCCAGCAGCGGGGGGACACCCTCGTGGAGCGGGGAGCTGTTTTTT. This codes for CASSGGTPSWSGELFF.

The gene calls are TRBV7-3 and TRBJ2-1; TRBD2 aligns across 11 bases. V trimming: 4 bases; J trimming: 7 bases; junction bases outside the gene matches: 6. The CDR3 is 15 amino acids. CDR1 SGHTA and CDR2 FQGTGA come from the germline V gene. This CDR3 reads CASSSLAGGLNEQFF. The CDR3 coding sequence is TGTGCCAGCAGCTCCCTAGCGGGGGGTTTGAATGAGCAGTTCTTC.

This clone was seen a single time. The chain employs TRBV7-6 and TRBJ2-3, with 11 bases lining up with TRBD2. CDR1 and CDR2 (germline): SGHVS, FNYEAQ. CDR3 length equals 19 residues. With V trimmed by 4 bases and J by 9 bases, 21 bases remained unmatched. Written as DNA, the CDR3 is TGTGCCAGCAGCTGGGACGGGACTAGCGGAAGCGGGGGGGCCGACACGCAGTATTTT. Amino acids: CASSWDGTSGSGGADTQYF.

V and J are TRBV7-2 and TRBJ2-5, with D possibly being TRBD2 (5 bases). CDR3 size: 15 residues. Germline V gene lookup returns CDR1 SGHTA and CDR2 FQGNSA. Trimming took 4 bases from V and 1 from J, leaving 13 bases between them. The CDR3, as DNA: TGTGCCAGCAGCTGGGGAGTGGGAATCCAAGAGACCCAGTACTTC. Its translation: CASSWGVGIQETQYF.

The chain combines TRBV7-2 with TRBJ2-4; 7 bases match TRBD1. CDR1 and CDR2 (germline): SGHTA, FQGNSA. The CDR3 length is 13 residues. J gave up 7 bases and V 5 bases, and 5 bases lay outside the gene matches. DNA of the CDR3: TGTGCCAGCAGCCCTGACAGGGCCAACATTCAGTACTTC. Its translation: CASSPDRANIQYF.

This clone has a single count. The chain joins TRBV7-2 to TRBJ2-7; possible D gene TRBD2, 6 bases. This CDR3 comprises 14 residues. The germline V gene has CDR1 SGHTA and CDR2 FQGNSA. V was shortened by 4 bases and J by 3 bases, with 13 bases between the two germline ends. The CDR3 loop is CASSYGGDFYEQYF. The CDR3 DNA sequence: TGTGCCAGCAGCTACGGCGGGGATTTCTACGAGCAGTACTTC.

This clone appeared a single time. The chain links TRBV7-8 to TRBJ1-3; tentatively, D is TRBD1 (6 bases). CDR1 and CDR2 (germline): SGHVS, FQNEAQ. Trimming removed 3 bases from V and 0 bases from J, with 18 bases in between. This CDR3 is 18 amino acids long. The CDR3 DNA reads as TGTGCCAGCAGCTTCAAACAGGGAAACCTTCTCTCTGGAAACACCATATATTTT. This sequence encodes CASSFKQGNLLSGNTIYF.

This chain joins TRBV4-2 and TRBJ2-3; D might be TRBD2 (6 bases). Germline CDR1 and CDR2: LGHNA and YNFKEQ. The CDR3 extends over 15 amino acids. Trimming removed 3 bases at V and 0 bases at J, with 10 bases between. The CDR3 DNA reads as TGTGCCAGCAGCCATGGAGGGGAGAGCACAGATACGCAGTATTTT. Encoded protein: CASSHGGESTDTQYF.

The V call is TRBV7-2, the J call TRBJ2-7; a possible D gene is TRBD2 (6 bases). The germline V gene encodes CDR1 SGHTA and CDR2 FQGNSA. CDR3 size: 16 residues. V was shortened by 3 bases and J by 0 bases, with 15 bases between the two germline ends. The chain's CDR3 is CASSFGGERFSYEQYF. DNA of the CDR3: TGTGCCAGCAGCTTTGGCGGGGAGAGGTTCTCCTACGAGCAGTACTTC.

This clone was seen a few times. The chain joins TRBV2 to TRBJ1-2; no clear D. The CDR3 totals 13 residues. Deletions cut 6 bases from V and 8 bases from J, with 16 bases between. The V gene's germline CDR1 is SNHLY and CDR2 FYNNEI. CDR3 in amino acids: CASSLPEVGGYTF. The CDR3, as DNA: TGTGCCAGCAGCCTGCCCGAGGTTGGCGGCTACACCTTC. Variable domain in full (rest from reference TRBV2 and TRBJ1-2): EPEVTQTPSHQVTQMGQEVILRCVPISNHLYFYWYRQILGQKVEFLVSFYNNEISEKSEIFDDQFSVERPDGSNFTLKIRSTKLEDSAMYFCASSLPEVGGYTFGSGTRLTVV.

The CDR3 sequence: CASSLRWSSYEQYF. CDR3 coding DNA: TGTGCCAGCAGCCTTCGATGGAGCTCCTACGAGCAGTACTTC. The chain has TRBV11-2 and TRBJ2-7; no clear D. Trimming stripped 5 bases from V and 0 bases from J, with 11 bases between. The CDR3 length is 14 residues. Germline CDR1 SGHAT, CDR2 FQNNGV.

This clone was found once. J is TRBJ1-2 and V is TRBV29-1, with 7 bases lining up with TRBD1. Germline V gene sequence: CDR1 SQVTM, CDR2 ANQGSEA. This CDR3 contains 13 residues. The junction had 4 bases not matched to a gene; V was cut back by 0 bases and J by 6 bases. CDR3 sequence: CSVEEGQRNGYTF. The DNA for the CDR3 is TGCAGCGTTGAAGAGGGACAGCGTAATGGCTACACCTTC. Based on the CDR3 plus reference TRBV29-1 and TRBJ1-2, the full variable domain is SAVISQKPSRDICQRGTSLTIQCQVDSQVTMMFWYRQQPGQSLTLIATANQGSEATYESGFVIDKFPISRPNLTFSTLTVSNMSPEDSSIYLCSVEEGQRNGYTFGSGTRLTVV.